This T cell receptor (beta chain) was retrieved from a study of cytomegalovirus exposure and HLA in healthy donors. Whole-study results and caveats: Earlier analysis yielded a pattern in which most TCR beta V segments were productive about 90% or about 30% of the time.

PCR amplification relied on 60 Vbeta primers (plus 13 Jbeta primers). Some clones are missing from TCRdb's copy, which holds only in-frame ones; the method was immunoSEQ multiplex PCR. Among just over 200,000 clones, around 83% were seen once, and the ten largest hold less than 3%. Comment on this clone: Antigen unknown.

Sequencing was done on a sample of PBMCs. The origin of this receptor is a woman between 40 and 55 years old in good health and CMV-seronegative.

CDR3: CASSSSGVTDTQYF. CDR3 sequence (DNA): TGCGCCAGCAGCTCTAGCGGGGTCACAGATACGCAGTATTTT. The gene calls are TRBV5-1 and TRBJ2-3; 9 nucleotides match TRBD2. Germline values: CDR1 SGHRS, CDR2 YFSETQ. The V gene end was trimmed by 3 bases and the J gene end by 2 bases; junction bases not matched to a gene: 1. The CDR3 is 14 amino acids.